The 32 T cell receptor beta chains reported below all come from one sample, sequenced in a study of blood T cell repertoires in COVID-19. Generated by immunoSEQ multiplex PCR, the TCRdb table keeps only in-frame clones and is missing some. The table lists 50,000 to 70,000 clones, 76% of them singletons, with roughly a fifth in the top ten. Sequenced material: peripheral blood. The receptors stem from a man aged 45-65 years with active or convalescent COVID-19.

As DNA, the CDR3 is TGCGCCAGCAGTGACAGCGGGACAGGGGCTGGAAACACCATATATTTT. Translation: CASSDSGTGAGNTIYF. This chain links TRBV10-1 with TRBJ1-3, with 10 bases fitting TRBD1. Germline CDR1 and CDR2: WNHNN and SYGVQD (reference sequence). Unmatched junction bases numbered 4, after V lost 3 bases and J lost 2 bases. The length of the CDR3 is 16 residues.

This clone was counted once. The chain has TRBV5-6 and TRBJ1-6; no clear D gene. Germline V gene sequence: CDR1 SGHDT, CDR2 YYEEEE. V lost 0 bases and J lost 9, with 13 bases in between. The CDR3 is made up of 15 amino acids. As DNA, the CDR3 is TGTGCCAGCAGCTTGGCCTCACTCGGAGGTTCACCCCTCCACTTT. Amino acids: CASSLASLGGSPLHF. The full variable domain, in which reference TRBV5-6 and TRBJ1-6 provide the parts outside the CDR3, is DAGVTQSPTHLIKTRGQQVTLRCSPKSGHDTVSWYQQALGQGPQFIFQYYEEEERQRGNFPDRFSGHQFPNYSSELNVNALLLGDSALYLCASSLASLGGSPLHFGNGTRLTVT.

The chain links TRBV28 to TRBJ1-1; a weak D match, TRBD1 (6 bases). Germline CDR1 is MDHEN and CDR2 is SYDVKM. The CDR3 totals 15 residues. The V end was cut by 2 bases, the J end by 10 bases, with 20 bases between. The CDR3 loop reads CASSLTGLPAGGAFF. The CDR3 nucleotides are TGTGCCAGCAGTTTAACAGGGTTGCCCGCGGGGGGAGCTTTCTTT.

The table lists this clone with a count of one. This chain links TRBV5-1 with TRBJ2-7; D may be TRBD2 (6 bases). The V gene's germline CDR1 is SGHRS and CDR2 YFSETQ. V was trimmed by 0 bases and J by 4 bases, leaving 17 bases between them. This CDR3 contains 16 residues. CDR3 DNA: TGCGCCAGCAGCTTGGCTCCCGGGGGTCTGAGTTACGAGCAGTACTTC. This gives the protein CASSLAPGGLSYEQYF.

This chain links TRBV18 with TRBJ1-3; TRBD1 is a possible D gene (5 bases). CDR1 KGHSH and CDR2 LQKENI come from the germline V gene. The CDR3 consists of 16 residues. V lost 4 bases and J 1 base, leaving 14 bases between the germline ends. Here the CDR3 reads CASSRGRAESGNTIYF. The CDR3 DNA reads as TGTGCCAGCTCACGGGGCAGGGCTGAATCTGGAAACACCATATATTTT.

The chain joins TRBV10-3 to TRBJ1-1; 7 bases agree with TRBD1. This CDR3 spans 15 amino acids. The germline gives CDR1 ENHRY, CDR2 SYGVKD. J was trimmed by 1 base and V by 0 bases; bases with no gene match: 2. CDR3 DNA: TGTGCCATCAGTGAGTCGGGACAGAAGAACACTGAAGCTTTCTTT. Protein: CAISESGQKNTEAFF.

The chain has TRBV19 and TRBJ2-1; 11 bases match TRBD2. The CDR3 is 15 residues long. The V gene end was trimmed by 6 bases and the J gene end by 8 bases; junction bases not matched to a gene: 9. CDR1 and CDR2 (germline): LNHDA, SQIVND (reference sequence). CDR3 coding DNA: TGTGCCAGTAGCGAGTCGACTAGCGGGAATGATGAGCAGTTCTTC. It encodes CASSESTSGNDEQFF.

The CDR3 loop reads CASSRTQLVSRYNEQFF. The CDR3 bases are TGTGCCAGCAGCCGAACCCAATTAGTGAGTCGCTACAATGAGCAGTTCTTC. This sequence joins TRBV13 and TRBJ2-1; the D is unclear. The germline gives CDR1 PRHDT, CDR2 FYEKMQ (reference sequence). V was clipped by 5 bases and J by 3 bases, with 20 bases between them. CDR3 size: 17 residues.

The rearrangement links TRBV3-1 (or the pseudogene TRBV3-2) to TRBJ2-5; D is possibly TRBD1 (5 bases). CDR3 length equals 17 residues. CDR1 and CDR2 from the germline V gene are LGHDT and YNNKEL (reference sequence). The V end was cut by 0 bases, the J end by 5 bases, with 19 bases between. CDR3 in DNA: TGTGCCAGCAGCCAAGAGCTAGGGTGGATGGCAGGGGAGACCCAGTACTTC. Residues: CASSQELGWMAGETQYF.

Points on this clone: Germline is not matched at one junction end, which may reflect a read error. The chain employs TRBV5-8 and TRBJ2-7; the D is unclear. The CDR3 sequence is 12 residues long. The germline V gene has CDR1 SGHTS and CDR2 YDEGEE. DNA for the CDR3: TGTGCCAGCAGCCCTAGACTTGTCGGCCCCCTCTTC. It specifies CASSPRLVGPLF.

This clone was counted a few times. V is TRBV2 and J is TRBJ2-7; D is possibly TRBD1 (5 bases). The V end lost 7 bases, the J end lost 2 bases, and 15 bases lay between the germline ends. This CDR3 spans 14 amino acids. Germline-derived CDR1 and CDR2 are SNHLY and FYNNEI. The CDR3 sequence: CASKGQGATYEQYF. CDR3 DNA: TGTGCCAGCAAGGGCCAAGGGGCCACCTACGAGCAGTACTTC.

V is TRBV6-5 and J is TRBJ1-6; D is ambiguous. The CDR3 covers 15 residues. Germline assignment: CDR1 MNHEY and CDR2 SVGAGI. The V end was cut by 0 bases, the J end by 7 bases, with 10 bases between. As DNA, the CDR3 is TGTGCCAGCAGTTACTCGATTCCGGGGAATTCACCCCTCCACTTT. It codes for CASSYSIPGNSPLHF.

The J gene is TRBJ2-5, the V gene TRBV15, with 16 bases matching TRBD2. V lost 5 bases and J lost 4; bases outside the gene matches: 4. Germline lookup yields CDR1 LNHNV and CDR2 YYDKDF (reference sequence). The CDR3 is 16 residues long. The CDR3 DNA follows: TGTGCCACCAGCGCGGGACTAGCGGGAGGGAGAGAGACCCAGTACTTC. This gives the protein CATSAGLAGGRETQYF.

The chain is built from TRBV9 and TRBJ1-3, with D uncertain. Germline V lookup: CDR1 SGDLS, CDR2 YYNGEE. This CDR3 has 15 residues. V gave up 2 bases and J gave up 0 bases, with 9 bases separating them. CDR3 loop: CASSVKPGSGNTIYF. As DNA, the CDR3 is TGTGCCAGCAGCGTTAAGCCAGGCTCTGGAAACACCATATATTTT.

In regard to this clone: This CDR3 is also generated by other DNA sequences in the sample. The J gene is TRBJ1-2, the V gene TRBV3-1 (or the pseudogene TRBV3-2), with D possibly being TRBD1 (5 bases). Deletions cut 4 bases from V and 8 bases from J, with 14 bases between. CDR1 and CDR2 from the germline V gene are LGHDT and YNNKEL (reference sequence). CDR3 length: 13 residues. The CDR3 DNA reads TGTGCCAGCAGCCCAAACGGGGGTGAGGGCTACACCTTC. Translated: CASSPNGGEGYTF.

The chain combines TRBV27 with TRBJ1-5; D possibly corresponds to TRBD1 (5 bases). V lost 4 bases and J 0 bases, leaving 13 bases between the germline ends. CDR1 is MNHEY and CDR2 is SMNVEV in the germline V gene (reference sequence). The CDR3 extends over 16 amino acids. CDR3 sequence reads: CASSSDSSFSNQPQHF. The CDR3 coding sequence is TGTGCCAGCAGTTCAGACAGTTCCTTTAGCAATCAGCCCCAGCATTTT.

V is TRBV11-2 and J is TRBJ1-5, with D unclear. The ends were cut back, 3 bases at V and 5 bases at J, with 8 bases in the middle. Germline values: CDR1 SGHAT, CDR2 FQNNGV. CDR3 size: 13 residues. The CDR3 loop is CASSFEEDQPQHF. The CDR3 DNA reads TGTGCCAGCAGCTTCGAGGAGGATCAGCCCCAGCATTTT.

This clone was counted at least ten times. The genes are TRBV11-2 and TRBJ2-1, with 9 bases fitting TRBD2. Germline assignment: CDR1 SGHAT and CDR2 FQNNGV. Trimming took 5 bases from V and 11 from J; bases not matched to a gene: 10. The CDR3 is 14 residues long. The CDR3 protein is CASSPPNSGGKQFF. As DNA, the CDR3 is TGTGCCAGCAGCCCACCGAATAGCGGGGGAAAGCAGTTCTTC.

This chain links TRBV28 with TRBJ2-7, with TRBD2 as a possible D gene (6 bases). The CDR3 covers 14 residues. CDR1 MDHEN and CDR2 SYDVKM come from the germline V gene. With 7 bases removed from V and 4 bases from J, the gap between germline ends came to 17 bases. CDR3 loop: CASNTGLSLYEQYF. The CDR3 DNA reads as TGTGCCAGCAATACGGGACTGAGCCTTTACGAGCAGTACTTC.

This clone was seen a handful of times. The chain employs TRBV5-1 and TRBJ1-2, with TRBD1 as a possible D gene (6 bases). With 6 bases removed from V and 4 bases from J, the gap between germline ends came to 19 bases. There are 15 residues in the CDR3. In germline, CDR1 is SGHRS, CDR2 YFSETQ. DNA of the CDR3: TGCGCCAGCAAGAAACAGGGTTCGGTAATCTATGGCTACACCTTC. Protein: CASKKQGSVIYGYTF.

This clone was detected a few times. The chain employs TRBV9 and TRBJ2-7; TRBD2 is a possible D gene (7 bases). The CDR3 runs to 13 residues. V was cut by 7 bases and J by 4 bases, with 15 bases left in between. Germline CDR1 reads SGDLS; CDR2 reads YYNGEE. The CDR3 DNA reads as TGTGCCAGCGGGGGGGGCGCTGGTTACGAGCAGTACTTC. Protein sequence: CASGGGAGYEQYF.

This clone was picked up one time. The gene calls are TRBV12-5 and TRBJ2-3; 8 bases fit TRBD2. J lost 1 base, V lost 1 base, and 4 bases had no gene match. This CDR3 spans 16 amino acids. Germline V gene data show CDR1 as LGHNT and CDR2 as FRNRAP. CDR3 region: CASGLGLAGGTDTQYF. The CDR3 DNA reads TGTGCTAGTGGTTTGGGTCTAGCGGGCGGCACAGATACGCAGTATTTT.

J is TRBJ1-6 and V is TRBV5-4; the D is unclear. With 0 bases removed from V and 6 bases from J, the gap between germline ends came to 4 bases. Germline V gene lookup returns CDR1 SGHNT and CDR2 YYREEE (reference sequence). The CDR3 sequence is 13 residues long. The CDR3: CASSLDSNSPLHF. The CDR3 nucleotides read TGTGCCAGCAGCTTGGACAGTAATTCACCCCTCCACTTT.

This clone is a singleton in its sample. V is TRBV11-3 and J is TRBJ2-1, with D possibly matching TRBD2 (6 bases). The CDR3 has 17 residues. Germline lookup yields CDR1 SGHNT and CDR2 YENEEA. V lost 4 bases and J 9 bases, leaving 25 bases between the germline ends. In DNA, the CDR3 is TGTGCCAGCAGCTCAGGAGGGAGAGGCTTGGGGGGAATTGAGCAGTTCTTC. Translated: CASSSGGRGLGGIEQFF.

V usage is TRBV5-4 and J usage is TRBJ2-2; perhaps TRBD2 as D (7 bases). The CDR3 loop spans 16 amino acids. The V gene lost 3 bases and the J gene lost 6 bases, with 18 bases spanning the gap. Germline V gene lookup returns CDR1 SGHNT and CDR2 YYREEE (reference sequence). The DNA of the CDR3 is TGTGCCAGCAGCTGGGGGGGGGCACGGAATGCCGGGGAGCTGTTTTTT. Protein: CASSWGGARNAGELFF.

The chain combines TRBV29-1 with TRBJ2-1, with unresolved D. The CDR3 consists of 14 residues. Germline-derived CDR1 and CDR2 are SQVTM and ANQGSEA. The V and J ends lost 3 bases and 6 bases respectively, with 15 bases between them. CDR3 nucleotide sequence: TGCAGCGTTGACGCCCCAGGCAATGTCAATGAGCAGTTCTTC. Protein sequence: CSVDAPGNVNEQFF.

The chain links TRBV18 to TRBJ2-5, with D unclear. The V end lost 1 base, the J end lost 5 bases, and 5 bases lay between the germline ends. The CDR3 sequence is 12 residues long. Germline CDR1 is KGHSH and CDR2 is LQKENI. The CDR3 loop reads CASSPLSETQYF. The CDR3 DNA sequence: TGTGCCAGCTCACCACTCTCCGAGACCCAGTACTTC.

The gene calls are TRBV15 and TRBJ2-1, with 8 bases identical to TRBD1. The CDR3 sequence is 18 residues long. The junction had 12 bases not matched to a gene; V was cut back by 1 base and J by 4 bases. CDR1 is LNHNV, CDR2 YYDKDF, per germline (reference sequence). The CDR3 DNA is TGTGCCACCAGCAGAGGAGCCCTCAGGGGACAGGCTTACAATGAGCAGTTCTTC. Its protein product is CATSRGALRGQAYNEQFF.

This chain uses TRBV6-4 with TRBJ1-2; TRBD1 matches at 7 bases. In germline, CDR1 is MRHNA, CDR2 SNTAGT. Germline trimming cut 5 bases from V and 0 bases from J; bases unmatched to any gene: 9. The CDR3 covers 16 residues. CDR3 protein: CASSRRQGSPNYGYTF. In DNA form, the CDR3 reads TGTGCCAGCAGTCGACGACAGGGTTCTCCTAACTATGGCTACACCTTC.

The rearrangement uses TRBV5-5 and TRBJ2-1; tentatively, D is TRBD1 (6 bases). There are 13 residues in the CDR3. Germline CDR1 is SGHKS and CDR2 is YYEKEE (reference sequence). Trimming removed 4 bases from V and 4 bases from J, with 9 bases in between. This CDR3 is CASSRDRYNEQFF. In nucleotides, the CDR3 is TGTGCCAGCAGCCGCGACAGGTACAATGAGCAGTTCTTC. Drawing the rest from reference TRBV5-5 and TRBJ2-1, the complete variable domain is DAGVTQSPTHLIKTRGQQVTLRCSPISGHKSVSWYQQVLGQGPQFIFQYYEKEERGRGNFPDRFSARQFPNYSSELNVNALLLGDSALYLCASSRDRYNEQFFGPGTRLTVL.

This CDR3 is CAIRRGGSEAFF. The CDR3 DNA reads as TGTGCCATCAGGCGAGGGGGCTCTGAAGCTTTCTTT. This chain links TRBV10-3 with TRBJ1-1; the match to TRBD1 covers 7 bases. Unmatched junction bases numbered 4, after V lost 6 bases and J lost 6 bases. The CDR3 is made up of 12 amino acids. CDR1 and CDR2 from the germline V gene are ENHRY and SYGVKD.

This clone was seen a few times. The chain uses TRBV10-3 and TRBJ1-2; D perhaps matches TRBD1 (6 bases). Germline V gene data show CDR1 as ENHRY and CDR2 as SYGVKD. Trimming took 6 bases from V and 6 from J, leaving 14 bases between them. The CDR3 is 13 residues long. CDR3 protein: CAIRLQGLDGYTF. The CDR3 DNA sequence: TGTGCCATCAGACTACAGGGCTTAGATGGCTACACCTTC.